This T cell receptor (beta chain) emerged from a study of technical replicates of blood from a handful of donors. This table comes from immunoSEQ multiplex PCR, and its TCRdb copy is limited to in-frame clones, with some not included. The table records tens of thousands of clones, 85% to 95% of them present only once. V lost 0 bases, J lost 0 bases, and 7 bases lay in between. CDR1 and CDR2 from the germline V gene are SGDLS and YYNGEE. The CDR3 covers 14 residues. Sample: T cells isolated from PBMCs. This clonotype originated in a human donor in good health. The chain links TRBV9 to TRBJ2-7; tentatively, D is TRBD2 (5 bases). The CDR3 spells CASSVEADSYEQYF. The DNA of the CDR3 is TGTGCCAGCAGCGTAGAAGCGGACTCCTACGAGCAGTACTTC.